The entry that follows covers one T cell receptor beta chain sequence. The data were obtained in a study of shared clonotypes between healthy human individuals. Deep level was the assay's run setting. Profiling relied on immunoSEQ multiplex PCR, and the TCRdb table lists in-frame clones only, not all of them. This table holds some 2,500,000 clones, roughly 92% found once. The CDR3 runs to 13 residues. Germline V CDR1 and CDR2: MDHEN, SYDVKM. Trimming took 4 bases from V and 4 from J, leaving 8 bases between them. The chain carries TRBV28 and TRBJ1-5; D gene ambiguous. The sequence was collected from a man younger than 30 in good health. Some clones in this sample may be carry-over from other donors' samples. Input material: naive CD4+ T cells from PBMCs. The subset was: CD45RA+ positively selected. The CDR3 spells CASSWGPNQPQHF. DNA for the CDR3: TGTGCCAGCAGTTGGGGTCCTAATCAGCCCCAGCATTTT.